The 9 T cell receptor beta chains below were found in one sample sequenced in a study of T cell clonotyping in hematopoietic cell transplantation. Specified time point: recipient sample about 28 days before transplant, after cytoreduction. Clones were read by immunoSEQ multiplex PCR, and TCRdb kept only the in-frame ones, dropping some. The sample carries more than 25,000 clones, approximately 94% recorded once. Sequencing was performed on peripheral blood mononuclear cells, taken before stem cell transplant. All receptors come from a man aged 45-65 years with acute myeloid leukemia. Some clones in this sample may be carry-over from other donors' samples.

The chain couples TRBV6-5 to TRBJ1-2; D is undetermined. This CDR3 has 15 residues. Between the trimmed V and J ends, which lost 2 bases and 5 bases, there was a span of 15 bases. CDR1 and CDR2 from the germline V gene are MNHEY and SVGAGI. The CDR3 protein is CASSYRGGRGYGYTF. The DNA for the CDR3 is TGTGCCAGCAGTTACCGCGGAGGGCGAGGATATGGCTACACCTTC.

This chain uses TRBV5-1 with TRBJ2-2; possible D gene TRBD1, 6 bases. V was cut by 1 base and J by 5 bases, with 15 bases left in between. Germline CDR1 reads SGHRS; CDR2 reads YFSETQ. The CDR3 runs 16 residues. CDR3 loop: CASSLLQGIGTGELFF. In DNA form, the CDR3 reads TGCGCCAGCAGCTTGCTACAGGGTATTGGGACCGGGGAGCTGTTTTTT.

The V gene is TRBV4-1, the J gene TRBJ1-5, with D possibly TRBD1 on 5 matching bases. Trimming took 4 bases from V and 4 from J, leaving 11 bases between them. CDR1 and CDR2 (germline): MGHRA, YSYEKL. This CDR3 has 14 amino acids. CDR3 loop: CASSPAGSNQPQHF. The CDR3 DNA sequence: TGCGCCAGCAGCCCGGCAGGGTCAAATCAGCCCCAGCATTTT.

V gene TRBV7-8 combines with J gene TRBJ2-5; D may be TRBD1 or TRBD2 (5 bases each). This CDR3 has 15 amino acids. V lost 5 bases and J 2 bases, leaving 15 bases between the germline ends. Germline values: CDR1 SGHVS, CDR2 FQNEAQ. The CDR3 nucleotides read TGTGCCAGCAGCCCATTGACAGCGGCACAAGAGACCCAGTACTTC. Its translation is CASSPLTAAQETQYF.

This clone was seen just once. The chain has TRBV7-2 and TRBJ1-1; 8 bases align to TRBD1. V was clipped by 5 bases and J by 7 bases; unmatched bases: 6. Germline V gene sequence: CDR1 SGHTA, CDR2 FQGNSA. The CDR3 is 13 residues long. Here the CDR3 reads CASSTDRAGEAFF. CDR3 in DNA: TGTGCCAGCAGCACGGACAGGGCGGGTGAAGCTTTCTTT.

The V and J genes are TRBV5-6 and TRBJ1-1; TRBD1 might be the D (6 bases). V gave up 1 base and J gave up 5 bases, with 18 bases separating them. Germline V gene data show CDR1 as SGHDT and CDR2 as YYEEEE. This CDR3 spans 16 amino acids. CDR3: CASSLTRTAIGTEAFF. As DNA, the CDR3 is TGTGCCAGCAGCTTGACTCGGACAGCGATAGGGACTGAAGCTTTCTTT.

The table lists this clone with a count of one. The genes are TRBV7-3 and TRBJ1-1; D not certain. Germline CDR1 and CDR2: SGHTA and FQGTGA. Trimming left V 2 bases short and J 3 bases short, with 10 bases between. The CDR3 extends over 14 amino acids. The DNA for the CDR3 is TGTGCCAGCAGCTTACTCGGGAGGGACACTGAAGCTTTCTTT. Protein: CASSLLGRDTEAFF.

This clone was recorded only once. V gene TRBV28 combines with J gene TRBJ2-7; 7 bases are shared with TRBD1. Looked up from germline, CDR1 is MDHEN and CDR2 is SYDVKM. This CDR3 spans 14 amino acids. The V gene end was trimmed by 3 bases and the J gene end by 3 bases; junction bases not matched to a gene: 5. This CDR3 reads CASSFSGTVYEQYF. The CDR3 region has the DNA TGTGCCAGCAGTTTCTCCGGGACAGTCTACGAGCAGTACTTC.

The chain joins TRBV25-1 to TRBJ1-5; D gene ambiguous. This CDR3 spans 14 amino acids. CDR1 MGHDK and CDR2 SYGVNS come from the germline V gene. V shed 4 bases and J shed 0 bases, with 7 bases lying between them. CDR3 amino acids: CASSVGYSNQPQHF. The CDR3 DNA follows: TGTGCCAGCAGTGTCGGGTATAGCAATCAGCCCCAGCATTTT.